The 24 T cell receptor beta chains in this list originate from one sample, sequenced in a study of spatial heterogeneity in lung cancer. General study points: Tumor mutation count correlated with how many alpha and beta TCRs expanded intratumorally.

From the 5' RACE reads, TCRdb called clonotypes with MiXCR, one entry per CDR3 protein. The table lists over 15,000 distinct CDR3 sequences, approximately 9.6% of them singletons. Time point defined: sample taken at primary tumor resection. Their recognized antigens are unknown. The material was lung tumor tissue, obtained at surgery. The receptors here all came from a female donor with early-stage non-small cell lung cancer.

This clonotype has ten or more counts. This beta chain is an off-target read within a library intended for alpha chains, so its frequency means little. The rearrangement links TRBV5-1 to TRBJ2-3; D is ambiguous. V was cut by 0 bases and J by 7 bases, with 3 bases left in between. The CDR3 loop spans 11 amino acids. Germline loops: CDR1 SGHRS, CDR2 YFSETQ. The CDR3 reads CASSLGYTQYF. The CDR3 DNA follows: TGCGCCAGCAGCTTGGGATATACGCAGTATTTT.

This clonotype was seen many times. Since the library was made to target alpha chains, this beta chain is a stray read and its abundance is not meaningful. The V call is TRBV5-1, the J call TRBJ2-1, with TRBD2 identical over 14 bases. The V segment lost 4 bases and the J segment 9 bases; nucleotides outside the gene matches: 9. The CDR3 runs 16 residues. Germline V gene lookup returns CDR1 SGHRS and CDR2 YFSETQ. CDR3 sequence (DNA): TGCGCCAGCAGCGCACTGACTAGCGGGGGGGCCGCTGAGCAGTTCTTC. Its protein product is CASSALTSGGAAEQFF.

This clonotype has ten or more counts. A library prepared for alpha chains yielded this beta chain as an off-target read; its size is of little meaning. The rearrangement uses TRBV5-1 and TRBJ1-2, with unresolved D. The CDR3 is 15 residues long. The V end lost 5 bases, the J end lost 0 bases, and 14 bases lay between the germline ends. Per the germline V gene, CDR1 is SGHRS and CDR2 is YFSETQ. The chain's CDR3 is CASRMVATSNYGYTF. CDR3 coding DNA: TGCGCCAGCAGGATGGTCGCCACCTCTAACTATGGCTACACCTTC.

This clonotype was seen many times. Since the library was made to target alpha chains, this beta chain is a stray read and its abundance is not meaningful. The genes are TRBV7-8 and TRBJ1-1; weak D call: TRBD1 (5 bases). This CDR3 contains 14 residues. The V gene lost 2 bases and the J gene lost 1 base, with 8 bases spanning the gap. Germline values: CDR1 SGHVS, CDR2 FQNEAQ. As DNA, the CDR3 is TGTGCCAGCAGCTTAAATAGGGGGAACACTGAAGCTTTCTTT. Encoded protein: CASSLNRGNTEAFF. Full variable domain (remainder filled in from reference TRBV7-8 and TRBJ1-1): GAGVSQSPRYKVAKRGQDVALRCDPISGHVSLFWYQQALGQGPEFLTYFQNEAQLDKSGLPSDRFFAERPEGSVSTLKIQRTQQEDSAVYLCASSLNRGNTEAFFGQGTRLTVV.

Many counts were recorded for this clonotype. A library prepared for alpha chains yielded this beta chain as an off-target read; its size is of little meaning. The CDR3 nucleotides read TGTGCCAGCAGCCAAGAGGTAAAACCGGGACAGGTGTTTTCCTACGAGCAGTACTTC. As protein: CASSQEVKPGQVFSYEQYF. This chain links TRBV14 with TRBJ2-7, with 8 bases lining up with TRBD1. The junction had 14 bases not matched to a gene; V was cut back by 0 bases and J by 1 base. The germline V gene encodes CDR1 SGHDN and CDR2 FVKESK. The CDR3 loop spans 19 amino acids.

As to this clonotype: Since the library was made to target alpha chains, this beta chain is a stray read and its abundance is not meaningful. J is TRBJ1-3 and V is TRBV5-1; possibly TRBD1 for D (6 bases). CDR3 length: 16 amino acids. Trimming pared 0 bases from V and 0 bases from J, leaving 10 bases between. Per germline, CDR1 SGHRS and CDR2 YFSETQ. The CDR3 nucleotides are TGCGCCAGCAGCTTGGGACAGGTCTACTCTGGAAACACCATATATTTT. Its protein product is CASSLGQVYSGNTIYF.

As regards this clonotype: Within a library made for alpha chains, this beta chain is off target, and its count is uninformative. V is TRBV4-2 and J is TRBJ2-5; 7 bases map to TRBD2. CDR3 length: 18 amino acids. Unmatched junction bases numbered 10, after V lost 0 bases and J lost 0 bases. Germline CDR1 and CDR2: LGHNA and YNFKEQ. This chain's CDR3 is CASSQDHTQRGYQETQYF. As DNA, the CDR3 is TGTGCCAGCAGCCAAGATCACACCCAGCGGGGCTACCAAGAGACCCAGTACTTC.

The sample holds many counts of this clonotype. The library was built for alpha chains, so this beta chain is an off-target read and its size means little. The chain joins TRBV2 to TRBJ2-5, with D unclear. From germline, CDR1 is SNHLY and CDR2 FYNNEI. V was cut by 6 bases and J by 0 bases, with 8 bases left in between. CDR3 size: 13 residues. The CDR3 spells CASSQRDQETQYF. DNA for the CDR3: TGTGCCAGCAGCCAACGGGACCAAGAGACCCAGTACTTC.

This clonotype was seen many times. The size of this beta chain means little, since it is a stray read in a library made for alpha chains. The chain carries TRBV11-2 and TRBJ1-1; weak D call: TRBD1 (6 bases). Germline V gene lookup returns CDR1 SGHAT and CDR2 FQNNGV. The length of the CDR3 is 14 residues. Deletions cut 8 bases from V and 4 bases from J, with 17 bases between. The CDR3 DNA sequence: TGTGCCAGCTCGGTGGGGGGCGCGGGCACTGAAGCTTTCTTT. Residues: CASSVGGAGTEAFF.

This clonotype was seen at least ten times. In a library made to pick up alpha chains, this beta chain is a stray read with a size that means little. The chain carries TRBV6-6 and TRBJ2-2; unclear D gene. Per germline, CDR1 MNHNY and CDR2 SVGAGI (reference sequence). The length of the CDR3 is 14 residues. The V end lost 2 bases, the J end lost 2 bases, and 6 bases lay between the germline ends. CDR3 sequence reads: CASSYVENTGELFF. The CDR3 coding sequence is TGTGCCAGCAGTTACGTCGAAAACACCGGGGAGCTGTTTTTT.

This clonotype was recorded many times. Since it is a stray read in a library aimed at alpha chains, this beta chain has a size that is not meaningful. The chain has TRBV5-4 and TRBJ2-7, with TRBD2 matching 8 bases. CDR3 length: 13 residues. In germline, CDR1 is SGHNT, CDR2 YYREEE (reference sequence). Losses at the gene ends were 4 bases for V and 6 bases for J; bases not matched to a gene: 6. This chain's CDR3 is CASSRGGEGEQYF. The CDR3 bases are TGTGCCAGCAGCCGGGGGGGAGAGGGCGAGCAGTACTTC.

This clonotype was seen a few times. Since it is a stray read in a library aimed at alpha chains, this beta chain has a size that is not meaningful. This sequence joins TRBV28 and TRBJ2-3; D ambiguous. CDR3 length: 14 amino acids. V gave up 5 bases and J gave up 2 bases, with 11 bases separating them. The germline gives CDR1 MDHEN, CDR2 SYDVKM. CDR3: CASSQTPPTDTQYF. In DNA form, the CDR3 reads TGTGCCAGCAGTCAAACCCCCCCCACAGATACGCAGTATTTT.

Relative to its sample, this clonotype is medium-sized. This beta chain is an unintended read in a library built for alpha chains; its size means little. V gene TRBV12-3 or TRBV12-4 combines with J gene TRBJ2-7; perhaps D is TRBD1 or TRBD2 (6 bases each). Trimming shortened V by 3 bases and J by 6 bases, and 12 bases separated the two germline ends. There are 13 residues in the CDR3. CDR3 nucleotide sequence: TGTGCCAGCAGTTTTCACGGGGGCGCCGAGCAGTACTTC. Amino acids: CASSFHGGAEQYF.

This clonotype was seen only a few times. Little can be read into the size of this beta chain, an off-target read in a library designed for alpha chains. The chain is built from TRBV30 and TRBJ1-5, with 10 bases lining up with TRBD1. The CDR3 extends over 14 amino acids. Germline-derived CDR1 and CDR2 are GTSNPN and SVGIG (reference sequence). V shed 2 bases, J shed 5 bases, and the junction held 3 bases outside the gene matches. The CDR3 sequence is CAWSTGQGYQPQHF. CDR3 DNA: TGTGCCTGGAGTACGGGACAGGGGTATCAGCCCCAGCATTTT.

Notes on this clonotype: This beta chain is off target for a library built for alpha chains, so its abundance means little. The J gene is TRBJ2-7, the V gene TRBV20-1, with a weak D call TRBD1 (6 bases). The germline V and J ends were trimmed by 3 bases and 4 bases, with 19 bases remaining between them. This CDR3 has 15 residues. CDR1 is DFQATT and CDR2 is SNEGSKA in the germline V gene (reference sequence). CDR3 region: CSASPPTTGGYEQYF. For the CDR3, the DNA is TGCAGTGCTAGTCCACCAACGACAGGAGGATACGAGCAGTACTTC.

As regards this clonotype: Little can be read into the size of this beta chain, an off-target read in a library designed for alpha chains. V usage is TRBV7-3 and J usage is TRBJ2-3; tentative D call: TRBD2 (5 bases). The germline gives CDR1 SGHTA, CDR2 FQGTGA. Trimming removed 2 bases at V and 0 bases at J, with 9 bases between. The CDR3 extends over 15 amino acids. The CDR3: CASSLQAESTDTQYF. The CDR3 DNA reads as TGTGCCAGCAGCTTACAAGCGGAGAGCACAGATACGCAGTATTTT.

This clonotype was counted at least ten times. The library was built for alpha chains, so this beta chain is an off-target read and its size means little. The V and J genes are TRBV19 and TRBJ1-5, with a possible D match to TRBD1 (6 bases). The germline CDR1 and CDR2 sequences are LNHDA and SQIVND (reference sequence). V gave up 9 bases and J gave up 2 bases, with 11 bases separating them. The CDR3 totals 13 residues. The CDR3 nucleotides read TGTGCCAGCAGGGGAGAGGGCAATCAGCCCCAGCATTTT. Its translation: CASRGEGNQPQHF.

This clonotype was found many times. This beta chain came through as a stray read in a library set up for alpha chains, and its size says little. The V and J genes are TRBV7-8 and TRBJ2-1; D possibly corresponds to TRBD2 (5 bases). The CDR3 has 15 amino acids. Trimming shortened V by 1 base and J by 1 base, and 8 bases separated the two germline ends. From germline, CDR1 is SGHVS and CDR2 FQNEAQ. CDR3 protein: CASSLVGGSYNEQFF. In DNA form, the CDR3 reads TGTGCCAGCAGCTTAGTGGGCGGGTCCTACAATGAGCAGTTCTTC.

This clonotype was seen more than once but under ten times. This beta chain lies outside the target of a library built for alpha chains; its clone size means little. V gene TRBV7-3 combines with J gene TRBJ2-2; TRBD2 aligns across 7 bases. The CDR3 has 16 residues. Looked up from germline, CDR1 is SGHTA and CDR2 is FQGTGA. V lost 4 bases and J lost 0; bases outside the gene matches: 5. CDR3 in DNA: TGTGCCAGCAGCTCAACGGGGGGTACGAACACCGGGGAGCTGTTTTTT. Protein sequence: CASSSTGGTNTGELFF.

There are many counts of this clonotype. The library was built for alpha chains, so this beta chain is an off-target read and its size means little. The rearrangement links TRBV5-4 to TRBJ2-1; either TRBD1 or TRBD2 may fit D (6 bases each). Trimming cost V 0 bases and J 4 bases, with 11 bases left between them. CDR3 length: 15 amino acids. CDR1 is SGHNT and CDR2 is YYREEE in the germline V gene (reference sequence). CDR3 DNA sequence: TGTGCCAGCAGCTTGGGCAGGGGAGGTTACAATGAGCAGTTCTTC. Translating it yields CASSLGRGGYNEQFF.

Regarding this clonotype: Within a library made for alpha chains, this beta chain is off target, and its count is uninformative. The genes are TRBV5-1 and TRBJ2-5; 11 bases match TRBD1. Trimming cost V 0 bases and J 4 bases; bases outside gene matches: 11. Germline-derived CDR1 and CDR2 are SGHRS and YFSETQ. The CDR3 loop spans 18 amino acids. CDR3 nucleotides: TGCGCCAGCAGCTTGGAAGGGACAGGGGGGCTCGGAGGAGAGACCCAGTACTTC. Translated, it gives CASSLEGTGGLGGETQYF.

About this clonotype itself: A much larger clone sits a single nucleotide away, making a read error possible. A library made for alpha chains picked up this beta chain off target, so its size means little. The chain couples TRBV10-2 to TRBJ1-1; a weak D match, TRBD1 (6 bases). V lost 5 bases, J lost 3 bases, and 19 bases lay in between. Germline V CDR1 and CDR2: WSHSY, SAAADI. The CDR3 length is 16 residues. DNA for the CDR3: TGCGCCAGCAGTCACCGAAAAACCGGACAGTACACTGAAGCTTTCTTT. It translates to CASSHRKTGQYTEAFF.

This clonotype appeared many times. The library was built for alpha chains, so this beta chain is an off-target read and its size means little. V is TRBV2 and J is TRBJ1-2; the match to TRBD1 covers 9 bases. The V segment lost 2 bases and the J segment 1 base; nucleotides outside the gene matches: 5. Looked up from germline, CDR1 is SNHLY and CDR2 is FYNNEI. The CDR3 contains 16 residues. DNA of the CDR3: TGTGCCAGCAGTGAACCCACAGGGGGCTTTAACTATGGCTACACCTTC. It yields the protein CASSEPTGGFNYGYTF.

This clonotype was seen a handful of times. The size of this beta chain means little, since it is a stray read in a library made for alpha chains. DNA of the CDR3: TGCGCCAGCAGCTTGGACCCGCGCAGGGTCCACACAGATACGCAGTATTTT. Residues: CASSLDPRRVHTDTQYF. The chain carries TRBV5-1 and TRBJ2-3; maybe TRBD1 (5 bases). Trimming shortened V by 0 bases and J by 2 bases, and 16 bases separated the two germline ends. This CDR3 comprises 17 residues. CDR1 is SGHRS, CDR2 YFSETQ, per germline.